The 14 T cell receptor beta chains in this list originate from one sample, sequenced in a study of cytomegalovirus exposure and HLA in healthy donors. Data came from immunoSEQ multiplex PCR; TCRdb stores just in-frame clones and leaves some out. The table records some 240,000 clones, around 86% of them present only once. The material sequenced was PBMCs. Receptors were obtained from a woman between 18 and 29 years old in good health and CMV-seropositive.

V gene TRBV2 combines with J gene TRBJ2-1; 7 bases fit TRBD2. Trimming took 2 bases from V and 4 from J; bases not matched to a gene: 11. Germline V gene sequence: CDR1 SNHLY, CDR2 FYNNEI. The CDR3 length is 17 residues. CDR3 nucleotides: TGTGCCAGCAGTGAAATCGCAGCGGGAACCTTATACAATGAGCAGTTCTTC. It is translated as CASSEIAAGTLYNEQFF.

The chain links TRBV4-1 to TRBJ1-1; D unclear. Germline V gene lookup returns CDR1 MGHRA and CDR2 YSYEKL. Trimming took off 1 base at V and 7 bases at J, with 13 bases between the two ends. The CDR3 has 14 amino acids. The CDR3 DNA sequence: TGCGCCAGCAGCCAAGTCGAAACTTACGATGAAGCTTTCTTT. It codes for CASSQVETYDEAFF.

This clone has only a few counts. The chain couples TRBV28 to TRBJ1-2; D is ambiguous. Germline V gene data show CDR1 as MDHEN and CDR2 as SYDVKM. The V end lost 6 bases, the J end lost 3 bases, and 14 bases lay between the germline ends. The CDR3 runs to 14 residues. The CDR3, as DNA: TGTGCCAGCAGGGATGGAATTCGGGACTATGGCTACACCTTC. It translates to CASRDGIRDYGYTF.

The gene calls are TRBV27 and TRBJ1-5; no reliable D call. The V end lost 8 bases, the J end lost 6 bases, and 20 bases lay between the germline ends. The germline V gene has CDR1 MNHEY and CDR2 SMNVEV (reference sequence). The CDR3 covers 15 residues. CDR3 sequence: CASDMAGNRGQPQHF. The CDR3 DNA sequence: TGTGCCAGCGACATGGCGGGGAATCGGGGTCAGCCCCAGCATTTT.

As to this clone: Other DNA sequences in this sample translate to the same CDR3. The chain carries TRBV7-3 and TRBJ2-1; 11 bases align to TRBD2. V trimming: 3 bases; J trimming: 4 bases; junction bases outside the gene matches: 2. The CDR3 contains 15 residues. The germline gives CDR1 SGHTA, CDR2 FQGTGA. The CDR3 DNA sequence: TGTGCCAGCAGCTTGGGGACTAGCGGTTACAATGAGCAGTTCTTC. Protein: CASSLGTSGYNEQFF.

The chain has TRBV11-2 and TRBJ2-1; 7 bases match TRBD2. This CDR3 spans 15 amino acids. After removal of 5 bases from V and 7 bases from J, the junction contained 11 bases not matched to a gene. Germline V gene data show CDR1 as SGHAT and CDR2 as FQNNGV. CDR3 region: CASSLREAGRNEQFF. The CDR3 nucleotides read TGTGCCAGCAGCCTACGGGAGGCGGGTCGGAATGAGCAGTTCTTC.

The chain uses TRBV29-1 and TRBJ2-7; D gene uncertain. V lost 6 bases, J lost 5 bases, and 11 bases lay in between. This CDR3 is built from 11 residues. Germline assignment: CDR1 SQVTM and CDR2 ANQGSEA. The CDR3 spells CSVGLPHEQYF. The CDR3, as DNA: TGCAGCGTCGGTCTACCCCACGAGCAGTACTTC.

The rearrangement uses TRBV5-1 and TRBJ1-1; 7 nucleotides align to TRBD1. V lost 4 bases and J lost 2; bases outside the gene matches: 11. Germline assignment: CDR1 SGHRS and CDR2 YFSETQ. This CDR3 spans 16 amino acids. CDR3: CASSPKPGTENTEAFF. The CDR3 DNA sequence: TGCGCCAGCAGCCCCAAACCCGGGACAGAAAACACTGAAGCTTTCTTT.

The chain's CDR3 is CASSLGKLAGEVNTQYF. CDR3 bases: TGTGCCAGCAGTTTAGGGAAACTAGCGGGAGAGGTAAATACGCAGTATTTT. V gene TRBV28 combines with J gene TRBJ2-3; 11 bases fit TRBD2. Germline V gives CDR1 MDHEN, CDR2 SYDVKM. The CDR3 runs to 17 residues. Unmatched junction bases numbered 11, after V lost 2 bases and J lost 7 bases.

The chain carries TRBV6-5 and TRBJ1-4; no clear D gene. The CDR3 covers 14 residues. Germline lookup yields CDR1 MNHEY and CDR2 SVGAGI. The V gene lost 6 bases and the J gene lost 4 bases, with 12 bases spanning the gap. CDR3 sequence (DNA): TGTGCCAGCAGCCCGGCGGGCGATAATGAAAAACTGTTTTTT. It translates to CASSPAGDNEKLFF.

V usage is TRBV28 and J usage is TRBJ2-1; 11 nucleotides align to TRBD2. CDR1 and CDR2 (germline): MDHEN, SYDVKM. The CDR3 spans 14 residues. With 5 bases clipped from V and 7 bases from J, the junction kept 4 bases outside the gene matches. The CDR3, as DNA: TGTGCCAGCAGTCCCACTAGCGGGAGTAATGAGCAGTTCTTC. Translation gives CASSPTSGSNEQFF. The entire variable domain, with the rest obtained from reference TRBV28 and TRBJ2-1, is as follows: DVKVTQSSRYLVKRTGEKVFLECVQDMDHENMFWYRQDPGLGLRLIYFSYDVKMKEKGDIPEGYSVSREKKERFSLILESASTNQTSMYLCASSPTSGSNEQFFGPGTRLTVL.

The genes are TRBV7-3 and TRBJ1-1, with no clear D. The V gene lost 3 bases and the J gene lost 3 bases, with 8 bases spanning the gap. Germline values: CDR1 SGHTA, CDR2 FQGTGA. The CDR3 is made up of 13 amino acids. CDR3 sequence reads: CASSLRLDTEAFF. CDR3 bases: TGTGCCAGCAGCTTGAGATTGGACACTGAAGCTTTCTTT.

In this sample, this clone turned up a few times. The V call is TRBV27, the J call TRBJ1-1; D might be TRBD1 (5 bases). Germline values: CDR1 MNHEY, CDR2 SMNVEV (reference sequence). The CDR3 totals 12 residues. Trimming cost V 8 bases and J 1 base, with 8 bases left between them. The CDR3 DNA follows: TGTGCCAGCGGACACCGGAACACTGAAGCTTTCTTT. Its protein product is CASGHRNTEAFF.

The count of this clone is one. V usage is TRBV5-1 and J usage is TRBJ2-1; D possibly corresponds to TRBD2 (5 bases). This CDR3 comprises 16 residues. Trimming removed 4 bases at V and 6 bases at J, with 20 bases between. Germline loops: CDR1 SGHRS, CDR2 YFSETQ. The CDR3 here is CASSPGVARSLNEQFF. The CDR3 nucleotides are TGCGCCAGCAGCCCCGGGGTAGCGCGATCCCTCAATGAGCAGTTCTTC.